This TCR beta chain derives from a study of CD8 T cells in ankylosing spondylitis. TCRdb ran MiXCR on the 5' RACE reads and lists one entry per CDR3 protein. The repertoire consists of about 150,000 distinct CDR3 sequences, with about an eighth occurring once and the leading ten covering over 4%. Germline CDR1 reads WSHSY; CDR2 reads SAAADI. Trimming took off 3 bases at V and 0 bases at J, with 10 bases between the two ends. This CDR3 spans 15 amino acids. This clonotype was seen repeatedly, ten times or more. J is TRBJ2-3 and V is TRBV10-2; a possible D gene is TRBD2 (5 bases). Specimen: blood, either unsorted or a sorted T cell fraction (not recorded which). The receptor was derived from a female donor with ankylosing spondylitis or in good health (not recorded which). This CDR3 reads CASSDPAGSTDTQYF. The CDR3 DNA is TGCGCCAGCAGTGATCCGGCGGGTAGCACAGATACGCAGTATTTT.